The clone carrying this T cell receptor (beta chain) ranks as medium-sized. What it recognizes is unknown. Within a library made for alpha chains, this beta chain is off target, and its count is uninformative. TCRdb analysed the 5' RACE reads with MiXCR anew, one entry per CDR3 protein. The sample shows about 5,100 distinct CDR3 sequences, over 5% of them seen only once. This entry comes from a study of spatial heterogeneity in lung cancer. Whole-study results and caveats: Tumor mutation counts were tracked by expanded intratumoral alpha and beta TCR counts.

Specified time point: sample taken at primary tumor resection. The source was lung tumor tissue, collected at surgery. The clonotype comes from a female donor with early-stage non-small cell lung cancer.

The CDR3 region is CASSQAGGSYTGELFF. The CDR3 DNA sequence: TGCGCCAGCAGCCAAGCAGGGGGAAGCTACACCGGGGAGCTGTTTTTT. The chain is built from TRBV4-1 and TRBJ2-2; 7 nucleotides agree with TRBD1. CDR3 length: 16 amino acids. V shed 1 base, J shed 3 bases, and the junction held 5 bases outside the gene matches. Germline CDR1 reads MGHRA; CDR2 reads YSYEKL.